This section outlines one T cell receptor beta chain sequence together with its context. The entry originates in a study of blood T cell repertoires in COVID-19. Study information: Some COVID-19 samples were acute and others convalescent; all came from the United States, Italy and Spain. The analysed material was cDNA or gDNA that came from T cells, B-cell-depleted T cells, or PBMCs.

In the original processing: Scientists estimated how many nucleated cells there were by amplifying reference gene primers. Sequenced by immunoSEQ multiplex PCR; TCRdb stores in-frame clones only, minus some. The V and J calls and clone size are taken from that table; D and trimming were inferred from the DNA. In the table there are under 75,000 clones, 87% of which are singletons. The CDR3 is 12 amino acids. Germline lookup yields CDR1 SQVTM and CDR2 ANQGSEA. V shed 3 bases and J shed 5 bases, with 11 bases lying between them. The source is a woman aged 18 to 35 with acute or convalescent COVID-19. The sample consisted of peripheral blood. V is TRBV29-1 and J is TRBJ2-7; tentative D call: TRBD1 (5 bases). CDR3 bases: TGCAGCGTTGATTTGAAAGGGGACGAGCAGTACTTC. This translates into CSVDLKGDEQYF.